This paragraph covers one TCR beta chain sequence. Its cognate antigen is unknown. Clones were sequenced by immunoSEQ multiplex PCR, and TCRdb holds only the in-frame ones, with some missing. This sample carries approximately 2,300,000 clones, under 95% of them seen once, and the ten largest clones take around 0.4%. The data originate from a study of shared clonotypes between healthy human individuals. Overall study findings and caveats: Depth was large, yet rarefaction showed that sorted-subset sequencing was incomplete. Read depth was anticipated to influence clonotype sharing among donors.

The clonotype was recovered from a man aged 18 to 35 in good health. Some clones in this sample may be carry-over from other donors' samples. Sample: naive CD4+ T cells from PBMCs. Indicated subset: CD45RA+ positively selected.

The CDR3 sequence: CASSTRMDYGYTF. CDR3 in DNA: TGTGCCAGCAGCACCCGTATGGACTATGGCTACACCTTC. The chain recombines TRBV7-2 with TRBJ1-2; unclear D gene. Germline CDR1 and CDR2: SGHTA and FQGNSA. The CDR3 length is 13 residues. V was pared by 5 bases and J by 3 bases, with 10 bases between. Filled out from reference TRBV7-2 and TRBJ1-2, the complete variable domain reads GAGVSQSPSNKVTEKGKDVELRCDPISGHTALYWYRQSLGQGLEFLIYFQGNSAPDKSGLPSDRFSAERTGGSVSTLTIQRTQQEDSAVYLCASSTRMDYGYTFGSGTRLTVV.